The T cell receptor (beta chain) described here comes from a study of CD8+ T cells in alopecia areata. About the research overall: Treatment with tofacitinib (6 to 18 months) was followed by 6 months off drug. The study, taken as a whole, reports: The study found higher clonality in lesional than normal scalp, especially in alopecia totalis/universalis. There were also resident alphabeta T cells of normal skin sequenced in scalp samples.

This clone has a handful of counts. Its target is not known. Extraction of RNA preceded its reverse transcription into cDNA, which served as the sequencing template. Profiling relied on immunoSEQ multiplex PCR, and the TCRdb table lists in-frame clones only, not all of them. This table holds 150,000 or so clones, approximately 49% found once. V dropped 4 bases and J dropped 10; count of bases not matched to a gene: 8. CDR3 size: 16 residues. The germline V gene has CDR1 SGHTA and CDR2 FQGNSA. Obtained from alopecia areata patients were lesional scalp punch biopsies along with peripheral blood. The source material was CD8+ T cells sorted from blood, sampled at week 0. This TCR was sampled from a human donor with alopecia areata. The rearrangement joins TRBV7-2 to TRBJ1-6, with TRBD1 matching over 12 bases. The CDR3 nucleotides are TGTGCCAGCAGCTCCCTAAGGGACAGGGGGCAATCACCCCTCCACTTT. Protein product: CASSSLRDRGQSPLHF.